This T cell receptor (beta chain) was observed in a study of T cell changes during pregnancy in multiple sclerosis. Sequencing used immunoSEQ multiplex PCR; TCRdb keeps in-frame clones, though not all of them. The sample records around 96,000 clones, about 93% being singletons. Germline CDR1 SEHNR, CDR2 FQNEAQ (reference sequence). V gave up 5 bases and J gave up 0 bases; unmatched junction bases: 11. This CDR3 region has 18 residues. This chain links TRBV7-9 with TRBJ2-1; TRBD1 matches at 9 bases. The receptor comes from a female donor in good health, enrolled as a control in a pregnancy study. Sample: peripheral blood, taken after pregnancy. CDR3 amino acids: CASSTGTGYASSYNEQFF. CDR3 coding DNA: TGTGCCAGCAGCACCGGGACAGGGTATGCAAGCTCCTACAATGAGCAGTTCTTC.